This note documents a single T cell receptor beta chain sequence. The sample comes from a study of blood T cell repertoires in COVID-19. Study details: T cells, B-cell-depleted T cells, or PBMCs provided the cDNA or gDNA that served as material.

Original handling: Estimates of nucleated cell counts were drawn from the amplification of reference gene primers. Produced via immunoSEQ multiplex PCR; TCRdb's table is partial and in-frame only. The V and J calls and clone size are taken from that table; D and trimming were inferred from the DNA. The sample includes 150,000 to 200,000 clones, roughly 84% seen only once; the top ten take around 1.2%. Across about two dozen US areas, participants ranged in age from about 18 to 90 years. Clinical history as reported by participants underpinned cohort assignment. The sample comprised PBMCs or T cells enriched from blood (not recorded which). This receptor was identified in a human donor with acute COVID-19. The donor label of this sample is uncertain.

This CDR3 is CASSMDRGSVSNEKLFF. In DNA, the CDR3 is TGTGCCAGCAGTATGGACAGGGGGTCCGTCTCTAATGAAAAACTGTTTTTT. The chain uses TRBV2 and TRBJ1-4; TRBD1 aligns across 10 bases. Trimming at V came to 5 bases and at J to 3 bases, leaving 9 bases not matched to a gene. CDR1 and CDR2 (germline): SNHLY, FYNNEI. The length of the CDR3 is 17 residues.